This T cell receptor beta chain appears in the sequencing data of a study of T cell responses to AZD1222 COVID-19 vaccine. General study points: Sampled repertoires all dated from after the peak T cell response. Donors in the cohort were predominantly white British and more often female, and clonal diversity was possibly underestimated. Two AZD1222 administrations were followed by greater Spike-specific TCR breadth and depth. Dominant at 160-218 and 743-854, vaccine-associated CD4 TCRs also spanned spike.

The method was immunoSEQ multiplex PCR; TCRdb's version includes in-frame clones alone and lacks a portion of them. The sample carries about 75,000 clones, about 91% recorded once. As regards this clone: Its specificity is not known.

The source of this sequence is an adult who received the MenACWY meningococcal vaccine as a control. The sample in question was peripheral blood, obtained 28 days after the second dose of the MenACWY control vaccine.

CDR3 DNA sequence: TGTGCCAGCAGCTCCGAAAACAATGAGCAGTTCTTC. Its translation: CASSSENNEQFF. The chain is built from TRBV7-3 and TRBJ2-1; D gene uncertain. V lost 4 bases and J lost 5, with 6 bases in between. The CDR3 length is 12 residues. Germline V gene sequence: CDR1 SGHTA, CDR2 FQGTGA.